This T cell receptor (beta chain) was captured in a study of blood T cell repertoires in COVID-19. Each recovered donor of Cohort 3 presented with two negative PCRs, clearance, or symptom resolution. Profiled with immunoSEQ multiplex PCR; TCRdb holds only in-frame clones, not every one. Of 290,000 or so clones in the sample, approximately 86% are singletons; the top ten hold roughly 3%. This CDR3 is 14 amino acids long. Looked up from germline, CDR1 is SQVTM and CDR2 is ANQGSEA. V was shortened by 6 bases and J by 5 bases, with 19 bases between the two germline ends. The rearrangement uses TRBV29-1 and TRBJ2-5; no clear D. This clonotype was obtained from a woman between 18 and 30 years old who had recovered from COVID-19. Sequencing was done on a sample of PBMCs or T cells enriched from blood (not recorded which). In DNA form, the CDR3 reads TGCAGCGTCGTAGCATTCACTATCGGGGAGACCCAGTACTTC. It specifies CSVVAFTIGETQYF.